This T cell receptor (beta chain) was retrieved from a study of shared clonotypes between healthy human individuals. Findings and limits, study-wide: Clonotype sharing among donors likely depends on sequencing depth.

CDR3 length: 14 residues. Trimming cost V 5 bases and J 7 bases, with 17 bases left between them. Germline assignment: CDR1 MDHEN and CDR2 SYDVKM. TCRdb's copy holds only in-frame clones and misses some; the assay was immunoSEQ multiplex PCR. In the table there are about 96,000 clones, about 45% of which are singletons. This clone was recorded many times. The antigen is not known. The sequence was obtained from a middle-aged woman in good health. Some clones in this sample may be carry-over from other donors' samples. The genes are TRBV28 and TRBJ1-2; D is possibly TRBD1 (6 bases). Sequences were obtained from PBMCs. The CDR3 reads CASSINGTPFGYTF. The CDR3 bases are TGTGCCAGCAGTATCAACGGGACACCTTTTGGCTACACCTTC.